Following are 10 T cell receptor beta chains from one sample sequenced in a study of prognosis after radiotherapy for stage I lung cancer (dated by TCRdb to about 2021). The reads were generated on an Illumina HiSeq 3000. The TCR beta CDR3 region was amplified from genomic DNA by two rounds of multiplex PCR. In the first round of PCR, primers specific to each TRBV and TRBJ gene were used, and the primer sequences are filed in Chinese patent CN105087789A. The public reads were run again by TCRdb, first through fastp at Q25 and then through MiXCR, and only productive beta chains were kept. Each CDR3 protein gets just one entry, which takes the most common genes and DNA from the rows behind it. This sample has about 16,000 distinct CDR3 sequences in its table, and around two fifths of those were observed once. Clones ranked in the top ten supply 44% of the sample. Sequencing used PBMCs, obtained before or after stereotactic body radiation therapy (not recorded which). These receptors originate from a donor over 45 with non-small cell lung cancer.

The chain joins TRBV5-1 to TRBJ1-4; TRBD1 matches at 8 bases. V lost 3 bases to trimming and J lost 8 bases; unmatched junction nucleotides: 6. The CDR3 totals 14 residues. Germline CDR1 reads SGHRS; CDR2 reads YFSETQ. The CDR3: CASSSDRGREKLFF. The CDR3 DNA follows: TGCGCCAGCAGCTCCGACAGGGGAAGGGAAAAACTGTTTTTT.

This clonotype appeared many times. This rearrangement joins TRBV20-1 to TRBJ2-1; 13 bases fit TRBD2. V lost 6 bases and J lost 5; bases outside the gene matches: 4. This CDR3 has 14 amino acids. CDR1 and CDR2 from the germline V gene are DFQATT and SNEGSKA (reference sequence). The CDR3 nucleotides read TGCAGTGCCCCTACTAGCGGGGGGGACAATGAGCAGTTCTTC. As protein: CSAPTSGGDNEQFF.

This clonotype was picked up a small number of times. This chain joins TRBV24-1 and TRBJ2-3, with TRBD1 identical over 7 bases. Trimming removed 3 bases from V and 7 bases from J; junction bases left unmatched: 9. Germline V lookup: CDR1 KGHDR, CDR2 SFDVKD. The CDR3 consists of 15 residues. The CDR3 bases are TGTGCCACCAGTGATCCCTTGGCAGGGGGAAATACGCAGTATTTT. Protein product: CATSDPLAGGNTQYF.

About this clonotype: A much larger clonotype is one base distant, so this may be a read error. This chain links TRBV7-9 with TRBJ1-4, with no clear D. CDR1 SEHNR and CDR2 FQNEAQ come from the germline V gene (reference sequence). This CDR3 region has 14 residues. This CDR3 is CVSSLWAGREKLFF. The CDR3 DNA reads as TGTGTCAGCAGCTTATGGGCGGGAAGGGAAAAACTGTTTTTT.

The chain links TRBV6-5 to TRBJ1-4; tentative D call: TRBD1 (5 bases). This CDR3 contains 17 residues. V was pared by 2 bases and J by 8 bases, with 21 bases between. Per germline, CDR1 MNHEY and CDR2 SVGAGI. The CDR3 protein is CASSYQQGEVIWEKLFF. CDR3 nucleotides: TGTGCCAGCAGTTACCAGCAGGGAGAGGTGATTTGGGAAAAACTGTTTTTT.

In the case of this clonotype: One end of the junction fails to match germline, which may point to a read error. The rearrangement uses TRBV6-4 and TRBJ2-1; 8 nucleotides match TRBD2. Germline V gene sequence: CDR1 MRHNA, CDR2 SNTAGT. The CDR3 runs 15 residues. The CDR3 coding sequence is TGTGCCACCACGACCAGCGGGGGTCCCTATAATGAGCAGTTCTTC. Amino acid sequence: CATTTSGGPYNEQFF.

This clonotype was observed many times. The CDR3 reads CASSLGRANNEQFF. For the CDR3, the DNA is TGTGCCAGCAGCTTGGGCCGGGCTAACAATGAGCAGTTCTTC. The chain combines TRBV11-1 with TRBJ2-1; no definite D call. This CDR3 is 14 amino acids long. Trimming left V 3 bases short and J 5 bases short, with 11 bases between. Germline CDR1 is SGHAT and CDR2 is FQDESV (reference sequence). Variable domain in full (rest from reference TRBV11-1 and TRBJ2-1): EAEVAQSPRYKITEKSQAVAFWCDPISGHATLYWYRQILGQGPELLVQFQDESVVDDSQLPKDRFSAERLKGVDSTLKIQPAELGDSAMYLCASSLGRANNEQFFGPGTRLTVL.

Regarding this clonotype: A far bigger clonotype differs at one base, so this is likely a read error. The chain combines TRBV7-8 with TRBJ2-1; 10 positions match TRBD2. This CDR3 is built from 16 residues. Germline V lookup: CDR1 SGHVS, CDR2 FQNEAQ. V dropped 6 bases and J dropped 9; count of bases not matched to a gene: 14. In DNA form, the CDR3 reads TGTGCCAGCAGAGAAAGTAGCGGGAGGTCCTTTGGTGAGCAGTTCTTC. The encoded protein is CASRESSGRSFGEQFF.

This clonotype was seen many times. J is TRBJ2-5 and V is TRBV29-1, with TRBD1 matching 9 bases. The CDR3 sequence is 15 residues long. The V and J ends lost 1 base and 5 bases, in that order; junction bases with no gene match: 8. Germline assignment: CDR1 SQVTM and CDR2 ANQGSEA. The CDR3 coding sequence is TGCAGCGTTGAAGCCCACAGGGGGCGATCGGAGACCCAGTACTTC. As protein: CSVEAHRGRSETQYF.

This clonotype occurred many times. The V gene is TRBV4-1, the J gene TRBJ2-7; D is uncertain. Germline CDR1 is MGHRA and CDR2 is YSYEKL. The V gene lost 2 bases and the J gene lost 1 base, with 9 bases spanning the gap. This CDR3 has 14 residues. The CDR3 bases are TGCGCCAGCAGCCAACCATCTAGATCCTACGAGCAGTACTTC. Its translation: CASSQPSRSYEQYF.